This T cell receptor (beta chain) was profiled in a study of STAT5B mutations in CD4+ large granular lymphocyte leukemia. Note on this clone: Its target is not known.

The method was immunoSEQ multiplex PCR; TCRdb's version includes in-frame clones alone and lacks a portion of them. Of around 24,000 clones in the sample, around three quarters were seen once. Looked up from germline, CDR1 is SGHAT and CDR2 is FQDESV (reference sequence). The CDR3 is made up of 17 amino acids. V lost 2 bases, J lost 7 bases, and 13 bases stayed unmatched. Study-wide points: TRBV06-family usage was enriched in top patient clones (8/27) versus controls (2/35). Main leukemic clonotypes were patient-specific, but roughly 25% appeared at low frequency elsewhere. CD4-sorted patient repertoires seemed more clonal than healthy CD4+ repertoires.

Buffy coats from healthy blood donors served as controls. This TCR was recovered from a human donor in good health. Specimen: CD4+ T cells from blood buffy coats. The rearrangement joins TRBV11-1 to TRBJ2-3; 9 bases match TRBD1. CDR3 in amino acids: CASSLPAGTGIAYTQYF. The CDR3 region has the DNA TGTGCCAGCAGCTTACCCGCCGGGACAGGGATTGCATATACGCAGTATTTT.